The 22 T cell receptor beta chains listed next were all sequenced from one sample in a study of human versus mouse CDR3 diversity and MHC coevolution (TCRdb year 2017). Receptors were amplified or captured by the immunoSEQ multiplex PCR assay. In its TCRdb copy, this immuneACCESS table keeps in-frame sequences only and misses some clones. Where compared with another copy, unresolved V genes explain less than half of these, and the others have no known cause. Recorded for this sample are about 77,000 clones; roughly 92% of them occurred a single time. Together, the top ten hold more than 0.13% of the sample. The sample was naive CD4+ T cells from blood. The intended sense of this specimen's cell subset or site label: CD45RO-negative CD62L-positive naive CD4 T cells. The receptors here all came from a person aged 25 to 69 in good health.

This clone was counted a single time. The rearrangement uses TRBV11-2 and TRBJ2-7; 7 positions agree with TRBD1. The germline V gene encodes CDR1 SGHAT and CDR2 FQNNGV. This CDR3 has 14 residues. Trimming took 6 bases from V and 3 from J; bases not matched to a gene: 8. CDR3 in DNA: TGTGCCAGCAGGGAAACAGGGGTGGTCTACGAGCAGTACTTC. Its translation is CASRETGVVYEQYF.

This chain connects TRBV28 to TRBJ2-2; 8 bases align to TRBD1. The V gene end was trimmed by 10 bases and the J gene end by 4 bases; junction bases not matched to a gene: 14. Germline V lookup: CDR1 MDHEN, CDR2 SYDVKM. CDR3 size: 16 residues. CDR3 nucleotide sequence: TGTGCCACCAACCCCCCAGGACAGGGTTTCACCGGGGAGCTGTTTTTT. Protein product: CATNPPGQGFTGELFF.

V is TRBV27 and J is TRBJ2-7, with 13 bases that match TRBD2. CDR1 MNHEY and CDR2 SMNVEV come from the germline V gene (reference sequence). CDR3 size: 14 residues. The trim removed 4 bases at V and 4 bases at J, leaving 1 base unmatched. The DNA of the CDR3 is TGTGCCAGCAGTTGGACTAGCGGGGGTTACGAGCAGTACTTC. Translation gives CASSWTSGGYEQYF.

The chain is built from TRBV7-2 and TRBJ1-1; D ambiguous. Germline V gene sequence: CDR1 SGHTA, CDR2 FQGNSA. Trimming pared 7 bases from V and 3 bases from J, leaving 12 bases between. The CDR3 is 13 residues long. This chain's CDR3 is CASNNYIDTEAFF. The CDR3 DNA sequence: TGTGCCAGCAACAACTACATAGACACTGAAGCTTTCTTT. Full variable domain (rest looked up from reference TRBV7-2 and TRBJ1-1): GAGVSQSPSNKVTEKGKDVELRCDPISGHTALYWYRQSLGQGLEFLIYFQGNSAPDKSGLPSDRFSAERTGGSVSTLTIQRTQQEDSAVYLCASNNYIDTEAFFGQGTRLTVV.

The chain links TRBV5-6 to TRBJ1-2; no definite D call. CDR1 and CDR2 from the germline V gene are SGHDT and YYEEEE. This CDR3 is 13 amino acids long. V was shortened by 2 bases and J by 8 bases, with 13 bases between the two germline ends. The CDR3 loop is CASSFFGVAGYTF. The CDR3, as DNA: TGTGCCAGCAGCTTTTTCGGTGTTGCGGGCTACACCTTC.

In this sample, this clone turned up once. The chain employs TRBV6-5 and TRBJ2-2; weak D call: TRBD1 (6 bases). V gave up 4 bases and J gave up 3 bases, with 15 bases separating them. Germline CDR1 MNHEY, CDR2 SVGAGI. CDR3 size: 16 residues. The CDR3 loop is CASSSGGTGDTGELFF. CDR3 in DNA: TGTGCCAGCAGTTCTGGGGGCACCGGGGACACCGGGGAGCTGTTTTTT.

J is TRBJ2-7 and V is TRBV5-4, with 8 nucleotides matching TRBD1. From germline, CDR1 is SGHNT and CDR2 YYREEE (reference sequence). Trimming took 3 bases from V and 3 from J; bases not matched to a gene: 8. The CDR3 is made up of 15 amino acids. The CDR3 coding sequence is TGTGCCAGCAGCTCCACGGACAGGGCTCGCTACGAGCAGTACTTC. Its protein product is CASSSTDRARYEQYF.

About this clone: Other nucleotide sequences in the sample specify the same CDR3. This rearrangement joins TRBV28 to TRBJ1-4, with TRBD1 matching over 8 bases. The V and J ends lost 5 bases and 4 bases, in that order; junction bases with no gene match: 6. The CDR3 sequence is 15 residues long. CDR1 MDHEN and CDR2 SYDVKM come from the germline V gene. The CDR3 protein is CASSTGQADNEKLFF. The DNA of the CDR3 is TGTGCCAGCAGTACGGGACAGGCCGATAATGAAAAACTGTTTTTT.

The rearrangement joins TRBV7-3 to TRBJ1-6; D is uncertain. The CDR3 sequence is 14 residues long. Looked up from germline, CDR1 is SGHTA and CDR2 is FQGTGA. The V and J ends lost 5 bases and 6 bases respectively, with 11 bases between them. Here the CDR3 DNA reads TGTGCCAGCAGCCGAGGGTTGTCTAATTCACCCCTCCACTTT. The encoded protein is CASSRGLSNSPLHF.

The chain employs TRBV14 and TRBJ1-2; D is undetermined. V was cut by 2 bases and J by 4 bases, with 11 bases left in between. The CDR3 is made up of 14 amino acids. Germline V gene lookup returns CDR1 SGHDN and CDR2 FVKESK. The CDR3 loop is CASSQQQTTYGYTF. DNA of the CDR3: TGTGCCAGCAGCCAACAACAAACTACCTATGGCTACACCTTC.

The rearrangement links TRBV5-1 to TRBJ1-1; 8 bases are a match to TRBD1. CDR3 length: 14 amino acids. Germline loops: CDR1 SGHRS, CDR2 YFSETQ. The V gene end was trimmed by 3 bases and the J gene end by 1 base; junction bases not matched to a gene: 2. Written as DNA, the CDR3 is TGCGCCAGCAGCTACGGACAGGGGAACACTGAAGCTTTCTTT. It yields the protein CASSYGQGNTEAFF.

This clone was observed a handful of times. V usage is TRBV19 and J usage is TRBJ1-1, with D unclear. The germline V gene encodes CDR1 LNHDA and CDR2 SQIVND (reference sequence). The CDR3 is 12 residues long. V was cut by 8 bases and J by 1 base, with 8 bases left in between. The CDR3 sequence: CASGYKNTEAFF. The CDR3 region has the DNA TGTGCCAGTGGTTACAAGAACACTGAAGCTTTCTTT.

This clone is a singleton in its sample. The rearrangement links TRBV11-2 to TRBJ1-1; D remains unclear. The CDR3 is 18 amino acids. Per the germline V gene, CDR1 is SGHAT and CDR2 is FQNNGV. Deletions cut 0 bases from V and 3 bases from J, with 20 bases between. The DNA for the CDR3 is TGTGCCAGCAGCTTAGAGCGTGGACTCGGGTCGCGGGACACTGAAGCTTTCTTT. Its translation is CASSLERGLGSRDTEAFF.

This clone appeared a single time. The J gene is TRBJ2-2, the V gene TRBV5-6; D not certain. Germline loops: CDR1 SGHDT, CDR2 YYEEEE. The CDR3 length is 15 residues. Trimming shortened V by 0 bases and J by 2 bases, and 8 bases separated the two germline ends. The CDR3 DNA reads TGTGCCAGCAGCTTGGGTTTTCCTAACACCGGGGAGCTGTTTTTT. Residues: CASSLGFPNTGELFF.

V and J are TRBV5-1 and TRBJ2-3; 9 nucleotides match TRBD1. Trimming took 4 bases from V and 6 from J; bases not matched to a gene: 9. CDR1 and CDR2 (germline): SGHRS, YFSETQ. The CDR3 has 15 residues. CDR3 sequence (DNA): TGCGCCAGCAGCGGAGGACAGGGGCCCCTCGATACGCAGTATTTT. Translated, it gives CASSGGQGPLDTQYF.

The DNA for the CDR3 is TGTGCCACCAGCACACGGAACAGGGTTAGCCCCTACGAGCAGTACTTC. Its translation: CATSTRNRVSPYEQYF. The chain carries TRBV15 and TRBJ2-7, with a tentative D call TRBD1 (6 bases). Germline CDR1 LNHNV, CDR2 YYDKDF (reference sequence). CDR3 length: 16 residues. Trimming stripped 4 bases from V and 2 bases from J, with 18 bases between.

The gene calls are TRBV5-1 and TRBJ1-1; 9 bases match TRBD1. Germline loops: CDR1 SGHRS, CDR2 YFSETQ. CDR3 length: 14 residues. V gave up 4 bases and J gave up 6 bases; unmatched junction bases: 7. The CDR3 coding sequence is TGCGCCAGCAGCCAGGGAGACAGGGGGGCTGAAGCTTTCTTT. Translated: CASSQGDRGAEAFF. The full variable domain, with the rest looked up from reference TRBV5-1 and TRBJ1-1, is KAGVTQTPRYLIKTRGQQVTLSCSPISGHRSVSWYQQTPGQGLQFLFEYFSETQRNKGNFPGRFSGRQFSNSRSEMNVSTLELGDSALYLCASSQGDRGAEAFFGQGTRLTVV.

The chain is built from TRBV6-1 and TRBJ2-7, with 7 bases matching TRBD2. The CDR3 has 12 amino acids. Trimming removed 6 bases from V and 2 bases from J; junction bases left unmatched: 1. Germline CDR1 MNHNS, CDR2 SASEGT. DNA for the CDR3: TGTGCCAGCAGCGGGGGGACCTACGAGCAGTACTTC. Its protein is CASSGGTYEQYF.

Here the CDR3 reads CASSLRGNGYTF. CDR3 in DNA: TGTGCCAGCAGCTTACGAGGGAATGGCTACACCTTC. The J gene is TRBJ1-2, the V gene TRBV11-1; D unclear. Germline CDR1 reads SGHAT; CDR2 reads FQDESV (reference sequence). V dropped 2 bases and J dropped 6 bases, with 7 bases sitting between them. CDR3 size: 12 residues.

This clone has only one observation. The chain uses TRBV11-1 and TRBJ1-2; 8 bases match TRBD1. The length of the CDR3 is 15 residues. V was pared by 5 bases and J by 4 bases, with 9 bases of the junction left unmatched. Looked up from germline, CDR1 is SGHAT and CDR2 is FQDESV (reference sequence). The CDR3 nucleotides read TGTGCCAGCAGCCCCCTGGGACAGGCGCCCTATGGCTACACCTTC. Translating gives CASSPLGQAPYGYTF.

V and J are TRBV7-8 and TRBJ2-1, with D hard to call. The CDR3 covers 13 residues. Trimming removed 1 base at V and 10 bases at J, with 11 bases between. Germline V CDR1 and CDR2: SGHVS, FQNEAQ. The CDR3 region has the DNA TGTGCCAGCAGCTTAGAGAGAGGTCGGGAGCAGTTCTTC. This encodes CASSLERGREQFF.

For this clone: Other DNA variants within this sample encode the same CDR3. The CDR3 sequence: CASSPPGQPTEAFF. The CDR3 DNA sequence: TGTGCCAGCTCACCCCCCGGACAGCCCACTGAAGCTTTCTTT. The chain employs TRBV18 and TRBJ1-1, with TRBD1 as a possible D gene (6 bases). V lost 3 bases and J lost 4, with 12 bases in between. The germline CDR1 and CDR2 sequences are KGHSH and LQKENI. The CDR3 has 14 residues.